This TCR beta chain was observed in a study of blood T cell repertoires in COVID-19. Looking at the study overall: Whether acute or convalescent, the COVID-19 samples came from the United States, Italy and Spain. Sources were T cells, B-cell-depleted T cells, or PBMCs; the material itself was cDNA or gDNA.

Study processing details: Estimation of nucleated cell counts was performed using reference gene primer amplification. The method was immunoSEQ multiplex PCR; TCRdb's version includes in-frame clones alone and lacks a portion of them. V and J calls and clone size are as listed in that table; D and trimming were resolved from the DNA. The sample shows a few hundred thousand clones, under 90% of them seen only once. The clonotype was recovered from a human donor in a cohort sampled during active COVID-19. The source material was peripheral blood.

In nucleotides, the CDR3 is TGTGCCAGCAGCCAAGGGAGATTTGGGACAGGGGTAAGGGGGAAGCAGTTCTTC. Translation: CASSQGRFGTGVRGKQFF. The V gene is TRBV4-2, the J gene TRBJ2-1; 10 positions agree with TRBD1. This CDR3 is built from 18 residues. The junction had 17 bases not matched to a gene; V was cut back by 1 base and J by 11 bases. CDR1 is LGHNA and CDR2 is YNFKEQ in the germline V gene.